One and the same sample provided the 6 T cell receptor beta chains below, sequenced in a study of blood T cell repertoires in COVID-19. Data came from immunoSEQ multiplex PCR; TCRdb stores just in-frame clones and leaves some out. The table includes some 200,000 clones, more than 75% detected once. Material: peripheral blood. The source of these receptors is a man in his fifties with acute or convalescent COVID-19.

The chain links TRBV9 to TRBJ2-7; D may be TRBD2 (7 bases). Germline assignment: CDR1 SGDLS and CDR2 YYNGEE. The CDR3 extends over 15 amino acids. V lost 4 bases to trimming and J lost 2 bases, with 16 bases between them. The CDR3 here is CASSPRGAQAYEQYF. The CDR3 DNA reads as TGTGCCAGCAGCCCTCGGGGGGCGCAAGCCTACGAGCAGTACTTC. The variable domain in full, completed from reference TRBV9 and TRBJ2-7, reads DSGVTQTPKHLITATGQRVTLRCSPRSGDLSVYWYQQSLDQGLQFLIQYYNGEERAKGNILERFSAQQFPDLHSELNLSSLELGDSALYFCASSPRGAQAYEQYFGPGTRLTVT.

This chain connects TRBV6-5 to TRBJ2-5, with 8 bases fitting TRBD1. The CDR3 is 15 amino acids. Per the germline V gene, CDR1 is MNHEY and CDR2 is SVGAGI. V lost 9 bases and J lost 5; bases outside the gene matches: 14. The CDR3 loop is CASRASGGAGETQYF. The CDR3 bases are TGTGCCAGTCGAGCGTCAGGGGGCGCAGGGGAGACCCAGTACTTC.

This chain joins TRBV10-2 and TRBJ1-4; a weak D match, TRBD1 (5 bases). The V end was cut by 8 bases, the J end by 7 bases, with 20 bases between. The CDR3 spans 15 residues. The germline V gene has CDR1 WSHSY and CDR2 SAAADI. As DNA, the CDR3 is TGCGCCAGCTCGGCAGGGTCCCCACTCGTTGAAAAACTGTTTTTT. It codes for CASSAGSPLVEKLFF.

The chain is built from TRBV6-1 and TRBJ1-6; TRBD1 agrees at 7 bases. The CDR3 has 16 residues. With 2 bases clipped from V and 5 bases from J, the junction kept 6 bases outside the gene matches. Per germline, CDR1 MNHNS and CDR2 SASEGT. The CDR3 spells CASSERGQVDNSPLHF. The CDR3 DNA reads TGTGCCAGCAGTGAAAGGGGGCAGGTTGATAATTCACCCCTCCACTTT.

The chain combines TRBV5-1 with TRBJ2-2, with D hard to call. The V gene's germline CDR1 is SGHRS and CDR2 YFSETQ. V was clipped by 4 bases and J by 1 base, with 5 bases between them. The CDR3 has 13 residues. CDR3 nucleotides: TGCGCCAGCAGCCCAGGGAACACCGGGGAGCTGTTTTTT. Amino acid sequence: CASSPGNTGELFF.

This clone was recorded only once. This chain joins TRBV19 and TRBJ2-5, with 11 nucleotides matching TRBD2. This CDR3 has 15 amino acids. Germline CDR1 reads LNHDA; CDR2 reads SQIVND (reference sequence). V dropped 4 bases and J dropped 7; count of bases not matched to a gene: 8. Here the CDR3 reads CASSKLAGGLGTQYF. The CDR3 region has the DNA TGTGCCAGTAGTAAGCTAGCGGGGGGATTGGGGACCCAGTACTTC.